A single sample is the source of the 13 T cell receptor beta chains below, sequenced in a study of T cell responses to AZD1222 COVID-19 vaccine. Method: immunoSEQ multiplex PCR; TCRdb's copy keeps in-frame clones and lacks some. The sample lists approximately 130,000 clones, 65% to 90% occurring once. The sample was peripheral blood, taken 28 days after the second dose of the MenACWY control vaccine. These receptors were obtained from an adult who received the MenACWY meningococcal vaccine as a control.

This rearrangement joins TRBV10-2 to TRBJ2-3; D is possibly TRBD1 or TRBD2 (5 bases each). CDR3 size: 15 residues. Germline V lookup: CDR1 WSHSY, CDR2 SAAADI. V lost 6 bases, J lost 8 bases, and 21 bases lay in between. CDR3 protein: CASSPAGTGPGTQYF. The CDR3 nucleotides are TGCGCCAGCAGCCCCGCCGGGACGGGACCCGGTACGCAGTATTTT.

The CDR3 coding sequence is TGTGCCAGCAGCCAGAATAGTTATGGCTACACCTTC. The encoded protein is CASSQNSYGYTF. The chain uses TRBV3-1 (or the pseudogene TRBV3-2) and TRBJ1-2; no definite D call. The CDR3 has 12 amino acids. From germline, CDR1 is LGHDT and CDR2 YNNKEL (reference sequence). Trimming cost V 3 bases and J 5 bases, with 7 bases left between them.

This clone was seen more than once but under ten times. The V call is TRBV18, the J call TRBJ2-1; a weak D match, TRBD1 (5 bases). Deletions cut 6 bases from V and 12 bases from J, with 15 bases between. The CDR3 contains 12 residues. Germline V gene data show CDR1 as KGHSH and CDR2 as LQKENI. CDR3 DNA: TGTGCCAGCTCGGCTAAGGAAGGGGCGCAGTTCTTC. It yields the protein CASSAKEGAQFF. The whole variable domain, filled in from reference TRBV18 and TRBJ2-1, reads NAGVMQNPRHLVRRRGQEARLRCSPMKGHSHVYWYRQLPEEGLKFMVYLQKENIIDESGMPKERFSAEFPKEGPSILRIQQVVRGDSAAYFCASSAKEGAQFFGPGTRLTVL.

This clone was seen once. The chain uses TRBV6-5 and TRBJ2-3; 7 nucleotides line up with TRBD1. The CDR3 covers 15 residues. J was trimmed by 8 bases and V by 0 bases; bases with no gene match: 8. From germline, CDR1 is MNHEY and CDR2 SVGAGI. The CDR3 nucleotides are TGTGCCAGCAGTTACTCCAGAACAGGGGAAGGTACGCAGTATTTT. Its translation: CASSYSRTGEGTQYF.

The J gene is TRBJ1-2, the V gene TRBV6-1, with TRBD1 matching 7 bases. The junction had 7 bases not matched to a gene; V was cut back by 1 base and J by 8 bases. The CDR3 consists of 14 residues. The germline CDR1 and CDR2 sequences are MNHNS and SASEGT. The chain's CDR3 is CASSEGQGMRGYTF. DNA for the CDR3: TGTGCCAGCAGTGAAGGACAGGGTATGAGAGGCTACACCTTC.

The V call is TRBV5-1, the J call TRBJ1-1; 9 positions agree with TRBD1. CDR1 SGHRS and CDR2 YFSETQ come from the germline V gene. V trimming: 0 bases; J trimming: 8 bases; junction bases outside the gene matches: 8. The CDR3 contains 15 residues. The chain's CDR3 is CASSLAPGTGKEAFF. CDR3 DNA: TGCGCCAGCAGCTTGGCCCCCGGGACAGGGAAGGAAGCTTTCTTT.

This chain links TRBV14 with TRBJ2-3, with 7 positions matching TRBD1. Germline lookup yields CDR1 SGHDN and CDR2 FVKESK. J lost 0 bases, V lost 6 bases, and 6 bases had no gene match. CDR3 length: 15 amino acids. The CDR3 DNA is TGTGCCAGCAGTAGGGGACAGCTAAGCACAGATACGCAGTATTTT. It translates to CASSRGQLSTDTQYF.

This chain uses TRBV6-2 or TRBV6-3 with TRBJ2-1; 7 positions match TRBD2. Unmatched junction bases numbered 14, after V lost 2 bases and J lost 10 bases. The germline gives CDR1 MNHEY, CDR2 SVGEGT. The CDR3 extends over 16 amino acids. The CDR3 sequence is CASSYRLAGVIMEQFF. The CDR3, as DNA: TGTGCCAGCAGTTACAGGCTGGCGGGGGTGATCATGGAGCAGTTCTTC.

The V gene is TRBV11-2, the J gene TRBJ1-2; D unclear. Germline CDR1 reads SGHAT; CDR2 reads FQNNGV. The CDR3 covers 13 residues. Trimming pared 6 bases from V and 2 bases from J, leaving 10 bases between. DNA for the CDR3: TGTGCCAGCAGGAATGGGGTAAACTATGGCTACACCTTC. This encodes CASRNGVNYGYTF.

The chain uses TRBV6-5 and TRBJ1-2; 7 nucleotides agree with TRBD1. Germline assignment: CDR1 MNHEY and CDR2 SVGAGI. The CDR3 covers 15 residues. The ends lost 2 bases at V and 2 bases at J; junction bases unmatched: 5. CDR3 coding DNA: TGTGCCAGCAGTTACAGGGGGCTCGGCAACTATGGCTACACCTTC. Amino acids: CASSYRGLGNYGYTF.

The chain employs TRBV24-1 and TRBJ1-2; D call uncertain. This CDR3 has 14 amino acids. Germline V gene sequence: CDR1 KGHDR, CDR2 SFDVKD. Trimming cost V 0 bases and J 5 bases, with 9 bases left between them. In DNA, the CDR3 is TGTGCCACCAGTGATTTGCGACTCACGTATGGCTACACCTTC. Amino acid sequence: CATSDLRLTYGYTF.

This chain uses TRBV9 with TRBJ2-3, with unresolved D. The V end lost 3 bases, the J end lost 2 bases, and 7 bases lay between the germline ends. The germline V gene has CDR1 SGDLS and CDR2 YYNGEE. CDR3 length equals 13 residues. The CDR3 DNA sequence: TGTGCCAGCAGCGGGCAGACCACAGATACGCAGTATTTT. Translated: CASSGQTTDTQYF.

This chain uses TRBV6-5 with TRBJ1-4; D is unclear. Trimming removed 0 bases from V and 7 bases from J, with 15 bases in between. The germline gives CDR1 MNHEY, CDR2 SVGAGI. The CDR3 covers 16 residues. The CDR3 coding sequence is TGTGCCAGCAGTTACTCCGGCAGGCCTCGGGGTGAAAAACTGTTTTTT. Protein: CASSYSGRPRGEKLFF.